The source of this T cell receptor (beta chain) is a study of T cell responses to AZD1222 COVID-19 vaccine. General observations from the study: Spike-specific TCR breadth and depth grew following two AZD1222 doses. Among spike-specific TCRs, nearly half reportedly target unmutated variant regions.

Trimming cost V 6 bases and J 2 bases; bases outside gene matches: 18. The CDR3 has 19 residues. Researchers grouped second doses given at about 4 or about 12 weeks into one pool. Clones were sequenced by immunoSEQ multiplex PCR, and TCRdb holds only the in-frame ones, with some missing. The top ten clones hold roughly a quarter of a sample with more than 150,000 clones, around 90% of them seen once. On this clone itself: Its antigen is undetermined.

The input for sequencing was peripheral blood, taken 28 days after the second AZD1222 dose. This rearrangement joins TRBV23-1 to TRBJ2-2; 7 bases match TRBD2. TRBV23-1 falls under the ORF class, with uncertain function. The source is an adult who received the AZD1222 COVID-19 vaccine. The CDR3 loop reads CASSQPHRRRETNTGELFF. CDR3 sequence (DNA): TGCGCCAGCAGCCAACCCCACAGGAGGCGGGAGACAAACACCGGGGAGCTGTTTTTT.